The 28 T cell receptor beta chains below all came from one sample that was sequenced in a study of beta chain features in type 1 diabetes. Overall study results and limits: Type 1 diabetes patients had moderately but significantly shorter TCRB CDR3s in all four CD4+ subsets.

Expressed TCRB transcripts were sequenced because the isolated RNA had all been reverse transcribed beforehand. Using immunoSEQ multiplex PCR, the repertoire was profiled, and TCRdb retains in-frame clones only, with some absent. Of 300,000 to 400,000 clones listed, about 13% are singletons. Antigens for these TCRs are unknown. The specimen was naive CD4+ T cells from blood. The origin of the receptors is a woman aged 18-29 years with type 1 diabetes.

V and J are TRBV28 and TRBJ2-1; TRBD1 aligns across 9 bases. Germline V gives CDR1 MDHEN, CDR2 SYDVKM. The CDR3 length is 14 residues. V shed 2 bases and J 15 bases; nucleotides not matched to a gene: 11. The CDR3 DNA follows: TGTGCCAGCAGTTTAGCGGGACAGGGAAGATTTCGGTTCTTC. Its translation is CASSLAGQGRFRFF.

This sequence joins TRBV4-3 and TRBJ1-5; D unresolved. From germline, CDR1 is LGHNA and CDR2 YSLEER. V lost 0 bases, J lost 7 bases, and 7 bases lay in between. This CDR3 contains 13 residues. The chain's CDR3 is CASSQELRQPQHF. Here the CDR3 DNA reads TGCGCCAGCAGCCAAGAGCTTAGACAGCCCCAGCATTTT.

This chain links TRBV9 with TRBJ2-1; 9 bases match TRBD2. This CDR3 is 15 amino acids long. V trimming: 4 bases; J trimming: 4 bases; junction bases outside the gene matches: 6. In germline, CDR1 is SGDLS, CDR2 YYNGEE. The CDR3 bases are TGTGCCAGCAGCCCAACTAGCGGGTATTACAATGAGCAGTTCTTC. Amino acids: CASSPTSGYYNEQFF. The variable domain in full, with the rest retrieved from reference TRBV9 and TRBJ2-1, is DSGVTQTPKHLITATGQRVTLRCSPRSGDLSVYWYQQSLDQGLQFLIQYYNGEERAKGNILERFSAQQFPDLHSELNLSSLELGDSALYFCASSPTSGYYNEQFFGPGTRLTVL.

This clone was observed a few times. This CDR3 is also generated by other DNA sequences in the sample. Here the CDR3 reads CASSPPSTDTQYF. The CDR3 DNA reads as TGTGCCAGCTCACCTCCGAGCACAGATACGCAGTATTTT. J is TRBJ2-3 and V is TRBV18; D is unclear. The germline CDR1 and CDR2 sequences are KGHSH and LQKENI. The CDR3 consists of 13 residues. V lost 3 bases, J lost 0 bases, and 4 bases lay in between.

The CDR3 loop is CASSLYTLNTEAFF. For the CDR3, the DNA is TGTGCCAGCAGCTTATACACCTTGAACACTGAAGCTTTCTTT. The chain recombines TRBV7-9 with TRBJ1-1; D call uncertain. Per the germline V gene, CDR1 is SEHNR and CDR2 is FQNEAQ (reference sequence). Trimming cost V 2 bases and J 0 bases, with 7 bases left between them. The CDR3 totals 14 residues.

V is TRBV19 and J is TRBJ2-5, with D tentatively TRBD2 (6 bases). V lost 3 bases and J 8 bases, leaving 16 bases between the germline ends. The CDR3 spans 14 residues. Germline V gene data show CDR1 as LNHDA and CDR2 as SQIVND (reference sequence). The DNA of the CDR3 is TGTGCCAGTAGTATTGGCGGATCCGGGAGAACCCAGTACTTC. Translation gives CASSIGGSGRTQYF.

This clone was counted only a few times. The chain employs TRBV4-1 and TRBJ1-4; maybe TRBD1 (6 bases). Per the germline V gene, CDR1 is MGHRA and CDR2 is YSYEKL. The V gene lost 1 base and the J gene lost 10 bases, with 16 bases spanning the gap. This CDR3 spans 15 amino acids. CDR3 loop: CASSQVSGQPGKLFF. CDR3 bases: TGCGCCAGCAGCCAAGTTTCTGGACAGCCGGGAAAACTGTTTTTT.

V usage is TRBV7-8 and J usage is TRBJ1-2; D is possibly TRBD1 (6 bases). Germline lookup yields CDR1 SGHVS and CDR2 FQNEAQ. The V end was cut by 5 bases, the J end by 0 bases, with 19 bases between. The CDR3 is 17 amino acids. The CDR3 protein is CASSPQGSSFSNYGYTF. The CDR3 region has the DNA TGTGCCAGCAGCCCACAGGGTTCATCCTTCTCTAACTATGGCTACACCTTC.

This sequence joins TRBV7-2 and TRBJ1-1; no clear D. This CDR3 spans 13 amino acids. V was pared by 5 bases and J by 0 bases, with 7 bases between. Germline CDR1 reads SGHTA; CDR2 reads FQGNSA. CDR3 residues: CASSKSMNTEAFF. The CDR3 coding sequence is TGTGCCAGCAGCAAGAGTATGAACACTGAAGCTTTCTTT.

This chain joins TRBV28 and TRBJ2-1; weak D call: TRBD2 (7 bases). The CDR3 has 16 residues. With 8 bases removed from V and 7 bases from J, the gap between germline ends came to 24 bases. Per germline, CDR1 MDHEN and CDR2 SYDVKM. Written as DNA, the CDR3 is TGTGCCAGCTCTTCTCCGGGGGGCGGGAGAGGGAATGAGCAGTTCTTC. Amino acid sequence: CASSSPGGGRGNEQFF. Drawing the rest from reference TRBV28 and TRBJ2-1, the complete variable domain is DVKVTQSSRYLVKRTGEKVFLECVQDMDHENMFWYRQDPGLGLRLIYFSYDVKMKEKGDIPEGYSVSREKKERFSLILESASTNQTSMYLCASSSPGGGRGNEQFFGPGTRLTVL.

The rearrangement joins TRBV5-4 to TRBJ2-3, with 9 bases fitting TRBD2. The CDR3 is 13 residues long. V shed 10 bases, J shed 3 bases, and the junction held 6 bases outside the gene matches. Germline V gives CDR1 SGHNT, CDR2 YYREEE (reference sequence). The CDR3 DNA follows: TGTGCCTGCGGGAGGGCAAGGACAGATACGCAGTATTTT. Translating gives CACGRARTDTQYF.

The chain joins TRBV9 to TRBJ2-3; perhaps TRBD1 as D (6 bases). This CDR3 region has 13 residues. V was cut by 4 bases and J by 3 bases, with 9 bases left in between. The germline V gene encodes CDR1 SGDLS and CDR2 YYNGEE. The CDR3 reads CASSTTGTDTQYF. The CDR3 DNA is TGTGCCAGCAGCACAACAGGGACAGATACGCAGTATTTT. Together with reference TRBV9 and TRBJ2-3, the CDR3 gives the full variable domain: DSGVTQTPKHLITATGQRVTLRCSPRSGDLSVYWYQQSLDQGLQFLIQYYNGEERAKGNILERFSAQQFPDLHSELNLSSLELGDSALYFCASSTTGTDTQYFGPGTRLTVL.

This clone was seen a handful of times. V is TRBV9 and J is TRBJ1-1; 7 nucleotides line up with TRBD1. The CDR3 consists of 17 residues. Germline V lookup: CDR1 SGDLS, CDR2 YYNGEE. V lost 5 bases to trimming and J lost 3 bases; unmatched junction nucleotides: 16. The CDR3 sequence is CASSHGGRGKRDTEAFF. CDR3 DNA: TGTGCCAGCAGTCATGGGGGCAGGGGGAAGAGGGACACTGAAGCTTTCTTT.

This chain links TRBV30 with TRBJ1-1; D is ambiguous. This CDR3 region has 13 residues. Trimming took off 0 bases at V and 4 bases at J, with 9 bases between the two ends. Germline V gene data show CDR1 as GTSNPN and CDR2 as SVGIG (reference sequence). This chain's CDR3 is CAWSVEGGTEAFF. The DNA of the CDR3 is TGTGCCTGGAGTGTAGAGGGAGGCACTGAAGCTTTCTTT.

The chain recombines TRBV7-2 with TRBJ2-5, with D possibly matching TRBD2 (6 bases). Germline V gives CDR1 SGHTA, CDR2 FQGNSA. With 1 base removed from V and 2 bases from J, the gap between germline ends came to 11 bases. This CDR3 spans 15 amino acids. DNA for the CDR3: TGTGCCAGCAGCTTAGAGGTCGGGAGACAAGAGACCCAGTACTTC. Its translation is CASSLEVGRQETQYF.

V is TRBV2 and J is TRBJ2-1; D gene uncertain. The germline V gene encodes CDR1 SNHLY and CDR2 FYNNEI. The CDR3 loop spans 12 amino acids. V lost 2 bases and J 8 bases, leaving 7 bases between the germline ends. The CDR3 DNA reads as TGTGCCAGCAGTGAAAACAGATATGAGCAGTTCTTC. This codes for CASSENRYEQFF. Supplemented by reference TRBV2 and TRBJ2-1, the full variable domain reads EPEVTQTPSHQVTQMGQEVILRCVPISNHLYFYWYRQILGQKVEFLVSFYNNEISEKSEIFDDQFSVERPDGSNFTLKIRSTKLEDSAMYFCASSENRYEQFFGPGTRLTVL.

This clone was observed a handful of times. Within the sample, other DNA sequences also encode this same CDR3. V and J are TRBV30 and TRBJ1-1; D ambiguous. Trimming removed 1 base from V and 1 base from J, with 7 bases in between. Germline V gene lookup returns CDR1 GTSNPN and CDR2 SVGIG (reference sequence). CDR3 size: 13 residues. The CDR3 loop reads CAWSGGGNTEAFF. CDR3 coding DNA: TGTGCCTGGAGTGGAGGCGGGAACACTGAAGCTTTCTTT. The full variable domain, rest sourced from reference TRBV30 and TRBJ1-1, is SQTIHQWPATLVQPVGSPLSLECTVEGTSNPNLYWYRQAAGRGLQLLFYSVGIGQISSEVPQNLSASRPQDRQFILSSKKLLLSDSGFYLCAWSGGGNTEAFFGQGTRLTVV.

V is TRBV4-1 and J is TRBJ2-3, with 10 bases that match TRBD2. CDR1 is MGHRA and CDR2 is YSYEKL in the germline V gene. CDR3 length: 17 residues. J was trimmed by 3 bases and V by 0 bases; bases with no gene match: 6. The CDR3 is CASSQDRGLAVTDTQYF. For the CDR3, the DNA is TGCGCCAGCAGCCAAGATCGCGGACTAGCGGTAACAGATACGCAGTATTTT.

The chain combines TRBV14 with TRBJ2-7; D might be TRBD1 (5 bases). The CDR3 runs to 14 residues. The germline V gene has CDR1 SGHDN and CDR2 FVKESK. The V end was cut by 1 base, the J end by 3 bases, with 10 bases between. The CDR3 DNA reads as TGTGCCAGCAGCCAAGCACAGGTTGGCTACGAGCAGTACTTC. Residues: CASSQAQVGYEQYF. Combining the CDR3 with reference TRBV14 and TRBJ2-7 gives the whole variable domain EAGVTQFPSHSVIEKGQTVTLRCDPISGHDNLYWYRRVMGKEIKFLLHFVKESKQDESGMPNNRFLAERTGGTYSTLKVQPAELEDSGVYFCASSQAQVGYEQYFGPGTRLTVT.

This clone was recorded a few times. The chain links TRBV30 to TRBJ1-3, with a possible D match to TRBD1 (6 bases). CDR3 length: 11 amino acids. Germline V lookup: CDR1 GTSNPN, CDR2 SVGIG (reference sequence). Deletions cut 4 bases from V and 13 bases from J, with 14 bases between. The CDR3 DNA follows: TGTGCCTGGATCTTTGGACAGAAAATATATTTT. Amino acids: CAWIFGQKIYF. The full variable domain, with the rest looked up from reference TRBV30 and TRBJ1-3, is SQTIHQWPATLVQPVGSPLSLECTVEGTSNPNLYWYRQAAGRGLQLLFYSVGIGQISSEVPQNLSASRPQDRQFILSSKKLLLSDSGFYLCAWIFGQKIYFGEGSWLTVV.

The genes are TRBV28 and TRBJ1-2; D is uncertain. This CDR3 has 14 amino acids. Deletions cut 4 bases from V and 6 bases from J, with 15 bases between. In germline, CDR1 is MDHEN, CDR2 SYDVKM. Here the CDR3 DNA reads TGTGCCAGCAGTTCTAGTCTAGGGAGGGATGGCTACACCTTC. Translated: CASSSSLGRDGYTF.

This clone was counted only a few times. V and J are TRBV6-6 and TRBJ1-2; TRBD1 agrees at 7 bases. Germline V gene lookup returns CDR1 MNHNY and CDR2 SVGAGI (reference sequence). The CDR3 covers 13 residues. The trim removed 5 bases at V and 8 bases at J, leaving 8 bases unmatched. CDR3 sequence: CASSHDRAYGYTF. The DNA for the CDR3 is TGTGCCAGCAGTCACGACAGGGCTTACGGCTACACCTTC.

The CDR3 reads CSVRTGLDYNEQFF. CDR3 nucleotides: TGCAGCGTCCGCACCGGACTAGACTACAATGAGCAGTTCTTC. The chain joins TRBV29-1 to TRBJ2-1; 7 nucleotides match TRBD2. Trimming at V came to 6 bases and at J to 3 bases, leaving 8 bases not matched to a gene. Germline V gene data show CDR1 as SQVTM and CDR2 as ANQGSEA. The length of the CDR3 is 14 residues.

The chain combines TRBV5-1 with TRBJ2-3, with no clear D. V was cut by 3 bases and J by 2 bases, with 10 bases left in between. The germline CDR1 and CDR2 sequences are SGHRS and YFSETQ. There are 14 residues in the CDR3. The CDR3 nucleotides are TGCGCCAGCAGCTCCTCCTCTTCCACAGATACGCAGTATTTT. This encodes CASSSSSSTDTQYF.

The chain combines TRBV9 with TRBJ2-1; 13 bases are a match to TRBD2. Looked up from germline, CDR1 is SGDLS and CDR2 is YYNGEE. There are 16 residues in the CDR3. Trimming cost V 2 bases and J 7 bases; bases outside gene matches: 6. Here the CDR3 DNA reads TGTGCCAGCAGCGTCCTTGGGACTAGCGGGATAAATGAGCAGTTCTTC. Encoded protein: CASSVLGTSGINEQFF.

The gene calls are TRBV25-1 and TRBJ2-1; TRBD2 matches 9 bases. The CDR3 runs 15 residues. The germline V gene encodes CDR1 MGHDK and CDR2 SYGVNS. Trimming cost V 1 base and J 5 bases; bases outside gene matches: 3. The CDR3 here is CASSEWASGNNEQFF. The CDR3 DNA follows: TGTGCCAGCAGTGAATGGGCTAGCGGGAACAATGAGCAGTTCTTC.

The chain links TRBV15 to TRBJ2-1, with TRBD2 matching 8 bases. With 1 base clipped from V and 7 bases from J, the junction kept 9 bases outside the gene matches. The CDR3 has 16 amino acids. Germline values: CDR1 LNHNV, CDR2 YYDKDF (reference sequence). CDR3 DNA sequence: TGTGCCACCAGCAGAGGGGGACTAGAGGTTGCTAATGAGCAGTTCTTC. Translating it yields CATSRGGLEVANEQFF.

Only a few counts were recorded for this clone. The V and J genes are TRBV7-2 and TRBJ2-1; 7 nucleotides line up with TRBD2. V shed 10 bases, J shed 3 bases, and the junction held 9 bases outside the gene matches. This CDR3 has 14 residues. Germline loops: CDR1 SGHTA, CDR2 FQGNSA. The CDR3 DNA reads as TGTGCCACCACGGGGGGAGCCGTCTACAATGAGCAGTTCTTC. Its translation is CATTGGAVYNEQFF.